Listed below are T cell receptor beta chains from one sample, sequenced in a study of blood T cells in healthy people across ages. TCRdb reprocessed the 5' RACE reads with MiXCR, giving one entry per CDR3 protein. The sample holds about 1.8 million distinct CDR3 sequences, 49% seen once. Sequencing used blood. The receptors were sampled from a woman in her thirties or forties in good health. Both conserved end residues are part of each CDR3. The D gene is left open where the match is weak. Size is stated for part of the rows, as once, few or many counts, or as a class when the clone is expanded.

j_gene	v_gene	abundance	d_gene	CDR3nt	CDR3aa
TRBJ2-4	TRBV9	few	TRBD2	TGTGCCAGCAGCGTAGGCCCTAGCGGGGGGGCGGACCAGTACTTC	CASSVGPSGGADQYF
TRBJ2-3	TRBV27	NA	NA	TGTGCCAGCAGGGGCGGGACACCTAGCACAGATACGCAGTATTTT	CASRGGTPSTDTQYF
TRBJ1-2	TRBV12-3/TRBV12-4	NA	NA	TGTGCCAGCAGTTTGGCAGGGAACCCTAACTATGGCTACACCTTC	CASSLAGNPNYGYTF
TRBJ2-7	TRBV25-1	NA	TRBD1	TGTGCCAGCAGTGGCCGGGACAGTTACTACGAGCAGTACTTC	CASSGRDSYYEQYF
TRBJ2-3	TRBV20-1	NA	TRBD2	TGCAGTGCTAACGGACTAGCGGGAAGCACAGATACGCAGTATTTT	CSANGLAGSTDTQYF
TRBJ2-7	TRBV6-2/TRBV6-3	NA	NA	TGTGCCAGCGTGGGCCTTTTGAACTCCTACGAGCAGTACTTC	CASVGLLNSYEQYF
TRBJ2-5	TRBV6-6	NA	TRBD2	TGTGCCAGCACCACCGGACTAGCGGGGGGGCAAAAGACCCAGTACTTC	CASTTGLAGGQKTQYF
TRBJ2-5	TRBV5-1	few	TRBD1	TGCGCCAGCAGCTGGGACAGCCACTCCGCGGAGACCCAGTACTTC	CASSWDSHSAETQYF
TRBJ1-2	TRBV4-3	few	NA	TGCGCCAGCAGCCAAGTTTTTGGGACCGGCTACACCTTC	CASSQVFGTGYTF
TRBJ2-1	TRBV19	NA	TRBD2	TGTGCCAGTAGTCTCTCCCGACTAGCGGGGGCGTCCTCCTACAATGAGCAGTTCTTC	CASSLSRLAGASSYNEQFF
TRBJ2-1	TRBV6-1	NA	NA	TGTGCCAGTGGGTCTAGGGGGGCGGACAATGAGCAGTTCTTC	CASGSRGADNEQFF
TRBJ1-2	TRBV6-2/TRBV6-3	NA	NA	TGTGCCAGCAGTTACTCGGAGGCATCCTATGGCTACACCTTC	CASSYSEASYGYTF
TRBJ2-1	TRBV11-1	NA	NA	TGTGCCAGCAGCTTTGGCCGTCGAAAGCAGACCAATGAGCAGTTCTTC	CASSFGRRKQTNEQFF
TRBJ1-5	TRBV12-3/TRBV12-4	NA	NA	TGTGCCAGCAGTTTAGAGAGGGCCGATCAGCCCCAGCATTTT	CASSLERADQPQHF
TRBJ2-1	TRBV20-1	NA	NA	TGCAGTGCAAACCGACAGGCCTCCTACAATGAGCAGTTCTTC	CSANRQASYNEQFF
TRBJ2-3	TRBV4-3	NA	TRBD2	TGCGCCAGCAGCCTATCTAGCGGGGGATACGATACGCAGTATTTT	CASSLSSGGYDTQYF
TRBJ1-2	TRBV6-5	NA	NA	TGTGCCAGCAGTTACCTTGGACATAACTATGGCTACACCTTC	CASSYLGHNYGYTF
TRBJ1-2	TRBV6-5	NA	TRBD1	TGTGCCAGCAGTTACACAGAGACAGGGACCCTCTATGGCTACACCTTC	CASSYTETGTLYGYTF
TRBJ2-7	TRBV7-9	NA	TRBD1	TGTGCCAGCAGCTTCCTGACAGGGACCTACGAGCAGTACTTC	CASSFLTGTYEQYF
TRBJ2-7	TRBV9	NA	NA	TGTGCCAGCGGGGTATCTATTACAGGGGAGGGCGAGCAGTACTTC	CASGVSITGEGEQYF
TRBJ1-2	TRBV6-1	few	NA	TGTGCCAGCAGCGAGTCACCCAACTATGGCTACACCTTC	CASSESPNYGYTF
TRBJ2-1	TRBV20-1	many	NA	TGCAGTGTCCAGGAAGGGGTACGATACAATGAGCAGTTCTTC	CSVQEGVRYNEQFF